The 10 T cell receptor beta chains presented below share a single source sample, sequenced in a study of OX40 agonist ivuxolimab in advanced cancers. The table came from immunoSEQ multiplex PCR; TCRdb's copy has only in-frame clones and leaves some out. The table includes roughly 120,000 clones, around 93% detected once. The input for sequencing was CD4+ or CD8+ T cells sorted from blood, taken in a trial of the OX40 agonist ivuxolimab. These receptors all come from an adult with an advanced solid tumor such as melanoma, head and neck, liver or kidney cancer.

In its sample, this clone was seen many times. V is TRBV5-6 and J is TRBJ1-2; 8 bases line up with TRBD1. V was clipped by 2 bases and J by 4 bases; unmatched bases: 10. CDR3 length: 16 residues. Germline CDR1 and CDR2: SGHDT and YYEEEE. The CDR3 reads CASSLSETGATYGYTF. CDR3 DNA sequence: TGTGCCAGCAGCTTATCTGAGACAGGGGCAACCTATGGCTACACCTTC.

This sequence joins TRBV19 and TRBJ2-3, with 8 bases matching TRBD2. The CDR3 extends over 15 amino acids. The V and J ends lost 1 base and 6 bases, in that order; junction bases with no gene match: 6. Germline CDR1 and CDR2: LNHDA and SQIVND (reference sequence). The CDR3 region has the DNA TGTGCCAGTAGTATAGCGGGAGGGGGATGGGATACGCAGTATTTT. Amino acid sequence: CASSIAGGGWDTQYF.

The CDR3, as DNA: TGTGCCAGCAGCTTAGGCGGGGTAGACAATGAGCAGTTCTTC. Protein sequence: CASSLGGVDNEQFF. V and J are TRBV13 and TRBJ2-1, with a possible D match to TRBD2 (5 bases). Trimming removed 0 bases from V and 5 bases from J, with 8 bases in between. The CDR3 contains 14 residues. CDR1 is PRHDT, CDR2 FYEKMQ, per germline (reference sequence).

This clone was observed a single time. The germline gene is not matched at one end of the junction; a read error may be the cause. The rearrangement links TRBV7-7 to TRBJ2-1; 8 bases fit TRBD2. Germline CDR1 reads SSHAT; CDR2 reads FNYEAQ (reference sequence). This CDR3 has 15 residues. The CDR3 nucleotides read TGTGCTAGCAGCCTCGGGGTAGCGGGAATCGATGAGCAGTTCTTC. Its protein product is CASSLGVAGIDEQFF.

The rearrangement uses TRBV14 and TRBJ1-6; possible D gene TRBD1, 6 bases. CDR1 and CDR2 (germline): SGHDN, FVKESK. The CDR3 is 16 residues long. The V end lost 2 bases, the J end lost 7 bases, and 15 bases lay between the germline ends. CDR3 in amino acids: CASSQRSGTLNSPLHF. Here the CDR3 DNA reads TGTGCCAGCAGCCAAAGATCCGGGACATTGAATTCACCCCTCCACTTT.

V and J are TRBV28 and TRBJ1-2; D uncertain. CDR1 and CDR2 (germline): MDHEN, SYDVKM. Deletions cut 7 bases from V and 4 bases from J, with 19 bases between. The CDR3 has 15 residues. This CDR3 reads CASIGHFLDFYGYTF. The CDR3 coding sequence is TGTGCCAGCATTGGCCACTTCCTAGATTTCTATGGCTACACCTTC.

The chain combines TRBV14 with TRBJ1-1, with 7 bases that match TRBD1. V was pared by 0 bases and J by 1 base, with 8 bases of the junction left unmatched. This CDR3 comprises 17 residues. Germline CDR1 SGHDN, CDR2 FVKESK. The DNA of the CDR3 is TGTGCCAGCAGCCAAGATAGAACCGGGACAGCGAACACTGAAGCTTTCTTT. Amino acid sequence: CASSQDRTGTANTEAFF.

In DNA, the CDR3 is TGTGCCAGCAGTACAACAGGGGGCGAGCAGTACTTC. Its protein is CASSTTGGEQYF. V gene TRBV27 combines with J gene TRBJ2-7, with TRBD1 identical over 8 bases. Per the germline V gene, CDR1 is MNHEY and CDR2 is SMNVEV (reference sequence). The junction had 3 bases not matched to a gene; V was cut back by 5 bases and J by 6 bases. The CDR3 length is 12 residues.

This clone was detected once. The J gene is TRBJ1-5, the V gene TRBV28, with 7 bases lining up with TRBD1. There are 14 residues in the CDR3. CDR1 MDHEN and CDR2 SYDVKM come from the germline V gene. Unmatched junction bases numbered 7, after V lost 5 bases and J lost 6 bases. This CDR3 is CASSADRAFQPQHF. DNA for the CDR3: TGTGCCAGCAGTGCTGACAGGGCATTTCAGCCCCAGCATTTT.

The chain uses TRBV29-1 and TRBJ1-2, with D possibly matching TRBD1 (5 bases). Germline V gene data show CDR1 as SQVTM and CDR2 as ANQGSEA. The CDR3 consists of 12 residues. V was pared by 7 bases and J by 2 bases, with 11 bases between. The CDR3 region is CSAPGPNYGYTF. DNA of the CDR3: TGCAGCGCCCCGGGACCGAACTATGGCTACACCTTC. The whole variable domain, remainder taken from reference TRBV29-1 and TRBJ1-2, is SAVISQKPSRDICQRGTSLTIQCQVDSQVTMMFWYRQQPGQSLTLIATANQGSEATYESGFVIDKFPISRPNLTFSTLTVSNMSPEDSSIYLCSAPGPNYGYTFGSGTRLTVV.